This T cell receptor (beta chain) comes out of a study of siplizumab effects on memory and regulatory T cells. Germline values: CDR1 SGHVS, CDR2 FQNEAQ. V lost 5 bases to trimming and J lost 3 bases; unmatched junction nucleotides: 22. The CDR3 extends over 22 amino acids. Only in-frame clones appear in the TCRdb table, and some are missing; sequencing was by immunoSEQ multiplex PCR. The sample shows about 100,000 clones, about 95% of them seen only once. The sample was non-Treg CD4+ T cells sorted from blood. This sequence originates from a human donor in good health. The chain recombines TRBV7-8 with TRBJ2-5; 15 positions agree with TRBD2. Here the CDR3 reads CASSPKIGGGLAGGNVKETQYF. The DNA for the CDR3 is TGTGCCAGCAGCCCAAAGATTGGAGGGGGACTAGCGGGAGGAAACGTCAAAGAGACCCAGTACTTC.